This T cell receptor beta chain was sequenced during a study of T cells in Graves' hyperthyroidism and ophthalmopathy. Study-wide findings and caveats: Among clonotypes expanded in thyroid above 0.001, most were also found in blood.

The TCR beta CDR3 regions underwent amplification using RNA transcripts as the source. The TCR CDR3 first-round RT-PCR relied on the HTBI primer set. TCRdb re-called the multiplex PCR reads with MiXCR, one entry per CDR3 protein. Found here are more than 350,000 distinct CDR3 sequences, about 14% of them singletons; the top ten hold around a fifth. This clonotype was picked up many times. As yet, its antigen is unknown. CDR1 is GTSNPN and CDR2 is SVGIG in the germline V gene (reference sequence). After removal of 2 bases from V and 5 bases from J, the junction contained 8 bases not matched to a gene. The CDR3 covers 15 residues.

The TCR sequence derives from a woman aged 25 to 39 with Graves' ophthalmopathy. The chain joins TRBV30 to TRBJ2-5; 10 bases fit TRBD2. Sequencing was performed on blood. The CDR3 region is CAWSSVAGGRETQYF. The CDR3 bases are TGTGCCTGGAGTTCCGTAGCGGGGGGCCGGGAGACCCAGTACTTC.